This T cell receptor (beta chain) is from a study of blood T cell repertoires in COVID-19. Overall study: The United States, Italy and Spain provided the acute and convalescent COVID-19 samples. Nucleic acid was either cDNA or gDNA, and it came from T cells, B-cell-depleted T cells, or PBMCs.

Germline V gene data show CDR1 as MDHEN and CDR2 as SYDVKM. Trimming left V 2 bases short and J 9 bases short, with 11 bases between. CDR3 length: 13 residues. The authors' processing: Estimation of nucleated cell counts relied on the amplification of reference gene primers. Sequencing was performed with immunoSEQ multiplex PCR; in TCRdb, only in-frame clones are kept and a portion is missing. For V, J and clone size, that table is used; D and trimming come from the DNA. Among roughly 200,000 clones, about 90% were seen once, and the ten largest hold around 1.5%. This sequence was found in a man aged 18 to 29 with active or convalescent COVID-19. The chain uses TRBV28 and TRBJ1-3; a weak D match, TRBD1 (5 bases). Material: peripheral blood. The DNA for the CDR3 is TGTGCCAGCAGTTTAACAATGGGGGGCACCATATATTTT. Amino acid sequence: CASSLTMGGTIYF.